The source of this TCR beta chain is a study of blood T cell repertoires in COVID-19. V lost 5 bases to trimming and J lost 6 bases, with 11 bases between them. Germline-derived CDR1 and CDR2 are SGHTA and FQGNSA. This CDR3 has 13 amino acids. Sequenced by immunoSEQ multiplex PCR; TCRdb stores in-frame clones only, minus some. The repertoire holds 250,000 to 350,000 clones, with 87% as singletons. The J gene is TRBJ1-5, the V gene TRBV7-2; no definite D call. This TCR was recovered from a man aged 18 to 29 with active or convalescent COVID-19. Sequenced sample: peripheral blood. The CDR3 coding sequence is TGTGCCAGCAGCCCCGGGAGGTTTCAGCCCCAGCATTTT. Translation gives CASSPGRFQPQHF.